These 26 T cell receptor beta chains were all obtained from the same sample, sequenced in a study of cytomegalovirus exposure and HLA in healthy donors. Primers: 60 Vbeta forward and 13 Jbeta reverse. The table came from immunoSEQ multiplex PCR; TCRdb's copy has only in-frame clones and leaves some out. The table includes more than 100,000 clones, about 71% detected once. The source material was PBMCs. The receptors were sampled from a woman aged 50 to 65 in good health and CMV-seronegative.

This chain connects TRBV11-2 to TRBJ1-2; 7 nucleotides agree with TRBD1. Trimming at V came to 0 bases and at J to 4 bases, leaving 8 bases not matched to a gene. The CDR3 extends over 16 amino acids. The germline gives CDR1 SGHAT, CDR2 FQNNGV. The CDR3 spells CASSLDPDRTGYGYTF. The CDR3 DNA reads TGTGCCAGCAGCTTAGATCCGGACAGGACCGGCTATGGCTACACCTTC.

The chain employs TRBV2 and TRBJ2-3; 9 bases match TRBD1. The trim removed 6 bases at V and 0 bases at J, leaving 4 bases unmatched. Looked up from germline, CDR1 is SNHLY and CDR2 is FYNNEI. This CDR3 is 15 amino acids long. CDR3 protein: CASRDRGFSTDTQYF. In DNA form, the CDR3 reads TGTGCCAGCAGGGACAGGGGCTTTAGCACAGATACGCAGTATTTT. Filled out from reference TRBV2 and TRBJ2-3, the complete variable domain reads EPEVTQTPSHQVTQMGQEVILRCVPISNHLYFYWYRQILGQKVEFLVSFYNNEISEKSEIFDDQFSVERPDGSNFTLKIRSTKLEDSAMYFCASRDRGFSTDTQYFGPGTRLTVL.

The CDR3, as DNA: TGTGCCAGCAGCTTGGGACAGGGGGCAAACACAGATACGCAGTATTTT. Protein: CASSLGQGANTDTQYF. The chain carries TRBV5-5 and TRBJ2-3, with 10 bases identical to TRBD1. The CDR3 has 16 amino acids. Germline V gene sequence: CDR1 SGHKS, CDR2 YYEKEE (reference sequence). The V and J ends lost 0 bases and 2 bases, in that order; junction bases with no gene match: 3.

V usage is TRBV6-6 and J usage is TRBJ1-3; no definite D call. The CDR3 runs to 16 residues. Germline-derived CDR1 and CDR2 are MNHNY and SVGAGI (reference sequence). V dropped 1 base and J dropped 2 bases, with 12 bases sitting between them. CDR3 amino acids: CASSYLTRNPGNTIYF. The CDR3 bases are TGTGCCAGCAGTTACTTGACAAGGAACCCTGGAAACACCATATATTTT.

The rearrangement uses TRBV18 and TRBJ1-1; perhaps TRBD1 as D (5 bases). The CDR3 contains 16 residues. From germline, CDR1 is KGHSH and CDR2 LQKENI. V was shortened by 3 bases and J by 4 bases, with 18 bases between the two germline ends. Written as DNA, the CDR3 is TGTGCCAGCTCACCGACGTCCCAGGGTACGGGCACTGAAGCTTTCTTT. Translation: CASSPTSQGTGTEAFF.

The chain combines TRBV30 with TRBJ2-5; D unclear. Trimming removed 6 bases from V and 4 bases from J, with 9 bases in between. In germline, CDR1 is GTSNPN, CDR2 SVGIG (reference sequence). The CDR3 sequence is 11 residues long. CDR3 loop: CACSKTETQYF. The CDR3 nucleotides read TGTGCCTGTAGCAAGACAGAGACCCAGTACTTC.

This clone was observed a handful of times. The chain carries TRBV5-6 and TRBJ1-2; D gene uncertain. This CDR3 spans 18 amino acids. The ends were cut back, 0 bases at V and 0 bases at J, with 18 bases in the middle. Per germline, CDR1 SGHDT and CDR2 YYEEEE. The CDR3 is CASSLGRVRTQSNYGYTF. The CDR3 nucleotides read TGTGCCAGCAGCTTGGGGAGGGTCCGGACGCAATCTAACTATGGCTACACCTTC. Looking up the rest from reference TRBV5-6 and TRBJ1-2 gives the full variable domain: DAGVTQSPTHLIKTRGQQVTLRCSPKSGHDTVSWYQQALGQGPQFIFQYYEEEERQRGNFPDRFSGHQFPNYSSELNVNALLLGDSALYLCASSLGRVRTQSNYGYTFGSGTRLTVV.

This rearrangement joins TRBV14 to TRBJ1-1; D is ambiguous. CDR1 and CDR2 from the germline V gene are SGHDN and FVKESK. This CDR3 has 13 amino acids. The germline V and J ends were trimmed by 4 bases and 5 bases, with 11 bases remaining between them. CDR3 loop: CASSRGVRTEAFF. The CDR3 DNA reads TGTGCCAGCAGCCGCGGGGTTAGGACTGAAGCTTTCTTT.

The CDR3 spells CASSSGLAGSYEQYF. The DNA for the CDR3 is TGTGCCAGCAGCTCCGGACTAGCGGGATCCTACGAGCAGTACTTC. The chain joins TRBV11-3 to TRBJ2-7, with 12 bases aligning to TRBD2. The J segment lost 1 base and the V segment lost 4 bases, leaving 2 bases of the junction unmatched. Germline values: CDR1 SGHNT, CDR2 YENEEA. The CDR3 contains 15 residues.

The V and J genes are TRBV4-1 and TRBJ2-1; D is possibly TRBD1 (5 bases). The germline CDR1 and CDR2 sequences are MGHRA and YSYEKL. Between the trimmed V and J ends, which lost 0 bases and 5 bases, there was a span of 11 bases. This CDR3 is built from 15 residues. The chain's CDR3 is CASSQEPLQDNEQFF. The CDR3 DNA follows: TGCGCCAGCAGCCAAGAACCCTTACAGGACAATGAGCAGTTCTTC.

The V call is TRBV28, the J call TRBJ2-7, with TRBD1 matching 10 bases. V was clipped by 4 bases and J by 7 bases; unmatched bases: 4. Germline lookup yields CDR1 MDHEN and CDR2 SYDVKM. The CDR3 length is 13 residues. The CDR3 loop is CASSWGQGREQYF. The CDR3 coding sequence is TGTGCCAGCAGTTGGGGACAGGGGAGGGAGCAGTACTTC. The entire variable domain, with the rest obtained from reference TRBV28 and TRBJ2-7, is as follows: DVKVTQSSRYLVKRTGEKVFLECVQDMDHENMFWYRQDPGLGLRLIYFSYDVKMKEKGDIPEGYSVSREKKERFSLILESASTNQTSMYLCASSWGQGREQYFGPGTRLTVT.

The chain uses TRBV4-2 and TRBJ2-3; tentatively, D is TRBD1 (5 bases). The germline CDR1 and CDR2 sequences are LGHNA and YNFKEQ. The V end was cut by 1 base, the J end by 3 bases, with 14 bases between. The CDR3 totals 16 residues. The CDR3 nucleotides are TGTGCCAGCAGCCAAGGTCCCGCAGGGCCTACAGATACGCAGTATTTT. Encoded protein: CASSQGPAGPTDTQYF.

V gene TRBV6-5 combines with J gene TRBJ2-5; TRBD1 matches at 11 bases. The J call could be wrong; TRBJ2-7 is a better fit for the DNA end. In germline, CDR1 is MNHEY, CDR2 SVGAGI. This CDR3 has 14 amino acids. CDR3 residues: CASSGQGAAYEQYF. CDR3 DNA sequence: TGTGCCAGCAGTGGACAGGGGGCGGCCTACGAGCAGTACTTC.

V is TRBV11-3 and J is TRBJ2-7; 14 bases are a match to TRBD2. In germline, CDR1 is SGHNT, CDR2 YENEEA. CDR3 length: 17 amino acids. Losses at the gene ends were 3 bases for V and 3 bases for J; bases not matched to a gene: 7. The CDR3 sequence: CASSFAGTSGSYYEQYF. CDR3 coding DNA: TGTGCCAGCAGCTTCGCCGGGACTAGCGGGAGCTACTACGAGCAGTACTTC.

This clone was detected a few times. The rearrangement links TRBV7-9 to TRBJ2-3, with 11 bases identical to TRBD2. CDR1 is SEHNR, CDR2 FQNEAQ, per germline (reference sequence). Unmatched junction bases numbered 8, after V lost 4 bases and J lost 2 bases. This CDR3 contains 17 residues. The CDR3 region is CASSSRTSGRYTDTQYF. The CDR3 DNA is TGTGCCAGCAGCTCGAGGACTAGCGGGCGCTACACAGATACGCAGTATTTT.

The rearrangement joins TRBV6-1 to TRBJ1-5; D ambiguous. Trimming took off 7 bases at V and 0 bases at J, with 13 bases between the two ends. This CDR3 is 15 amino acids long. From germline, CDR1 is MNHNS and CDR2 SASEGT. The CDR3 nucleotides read TGTGCCAGCACCGAGTGGGAGTTTAGCAATCAGCCCCAGCATTTT. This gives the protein CASTEWEFSNQPQHF.

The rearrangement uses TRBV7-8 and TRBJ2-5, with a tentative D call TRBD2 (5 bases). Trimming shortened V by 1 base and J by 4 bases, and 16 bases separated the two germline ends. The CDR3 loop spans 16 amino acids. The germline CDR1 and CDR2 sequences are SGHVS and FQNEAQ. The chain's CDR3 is CASSLVGVVVVETQYF. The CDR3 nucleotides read TGTGCCAGCAGCTTAGTGGGAGTAGTAGTAGTAGAGACCCAGTACTTC.

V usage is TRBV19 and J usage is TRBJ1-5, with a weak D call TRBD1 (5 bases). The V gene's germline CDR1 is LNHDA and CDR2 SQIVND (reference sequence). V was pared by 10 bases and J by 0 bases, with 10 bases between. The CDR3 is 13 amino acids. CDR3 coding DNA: TGTGCCACGGGGGGGAATAGCAATCAGCCCCAGCATTTT. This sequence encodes CATGGNSNQPQHF. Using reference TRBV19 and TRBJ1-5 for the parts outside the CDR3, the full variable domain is DGGITQSPKYLFRKEGQNVTLSCEQNLNHDAMYWYRQDPGQGLRLIYYSQIVNDFQKGDIAEGYSVSREKKESFPLTVTSAQKNPTAFYLCATGGNSNQPQHFGDGTRLSIL.

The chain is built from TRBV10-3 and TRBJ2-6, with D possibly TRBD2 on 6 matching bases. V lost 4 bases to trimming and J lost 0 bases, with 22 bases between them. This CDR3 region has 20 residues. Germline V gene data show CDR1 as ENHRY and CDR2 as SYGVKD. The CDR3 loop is CAISGSYGGPSSSGANVLTF. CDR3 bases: TGTGCCATCAGTGGATCCTACGGGGGACCTTCGAGCTCTGGGGCCAACGTCCTGACTTTC.

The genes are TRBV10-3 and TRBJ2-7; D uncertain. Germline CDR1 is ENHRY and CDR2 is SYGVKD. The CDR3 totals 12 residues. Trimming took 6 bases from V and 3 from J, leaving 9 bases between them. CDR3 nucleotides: TGTGCCATCAGCCCACGGGTCTACGAGCAGTACTTC. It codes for CAISPRVYEQYF.

The CDR3 loop is CASSEAYGGSGYTF. The CDR3 DNA follows: TGTGCCAGCAGTGAAGCTTATGGGGGCTCTGGCTACACCTTC. The chain employs TRBV2 and TRBJ1-2; tentatively, D is TRBD1 (6 bases). V was clipped by 0 bases and J by 7 bases, with 12 bases between them. In germline, CDR1 is SNHLY, CDR2 FYNNEI. This CDR3 is 14 amino acids long.

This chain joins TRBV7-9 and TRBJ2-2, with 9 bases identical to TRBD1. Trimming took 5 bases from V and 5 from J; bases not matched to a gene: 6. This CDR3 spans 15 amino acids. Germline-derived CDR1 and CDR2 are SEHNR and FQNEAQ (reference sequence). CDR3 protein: CASSPGTGRTGELFF. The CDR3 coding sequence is TGTGCCAGCAGCCCGGGGACAGGGCGTACCGGGGAGCTGTTTTTT.

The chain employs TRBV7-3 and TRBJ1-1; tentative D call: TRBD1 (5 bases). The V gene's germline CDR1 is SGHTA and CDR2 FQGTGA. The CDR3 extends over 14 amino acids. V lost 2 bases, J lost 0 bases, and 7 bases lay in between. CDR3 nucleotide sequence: TGTGCCAGCAGCTTACAGGGCATGAACACTGAAGCTTTCTTT. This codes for CASSLQGMNTEAFF.

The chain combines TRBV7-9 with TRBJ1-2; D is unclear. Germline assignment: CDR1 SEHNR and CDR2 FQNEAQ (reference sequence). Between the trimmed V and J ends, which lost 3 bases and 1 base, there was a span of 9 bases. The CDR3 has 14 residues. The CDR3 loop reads CASSLWQDNYGYTF. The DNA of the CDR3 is TGTGCCAGCAGCTTGTGGCAGGATAACTATGGCTACACCTTC.

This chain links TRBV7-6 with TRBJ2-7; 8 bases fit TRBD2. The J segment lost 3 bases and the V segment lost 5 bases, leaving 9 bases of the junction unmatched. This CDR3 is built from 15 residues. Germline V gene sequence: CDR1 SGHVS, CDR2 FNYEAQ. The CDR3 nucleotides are TGTGCCAGCAGCGTAGGCGGGGGGCCCTACTACGAGCAGTACTTC. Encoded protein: CASSVGGGPYYEQYF. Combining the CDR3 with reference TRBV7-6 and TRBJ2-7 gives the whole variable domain GAGVSQSPRYKVTKRGQDVALRCDPISGHVSLYWYRQALGQGPEFLTYFNYEAQQDKSGLPNDRFSAERPEGSISTLTIQRTEQRDSAMYRCASSVGGGPYYEQYFGPGTRLTVT.

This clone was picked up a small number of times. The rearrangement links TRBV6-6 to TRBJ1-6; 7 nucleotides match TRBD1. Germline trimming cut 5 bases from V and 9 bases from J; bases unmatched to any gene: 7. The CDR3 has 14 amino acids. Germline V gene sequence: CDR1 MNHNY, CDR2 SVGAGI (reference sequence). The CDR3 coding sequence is TGTGCCAGCAGTCGACAGGGTACAGGTTCACCCCTCCACTTT. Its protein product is CASSRQGTGSPLHF.